These 27 T cell receptor beta chains were all obtained from the same sample, sequenced in a study of T cell repertoires in cytomegalovirus infection. Their recognized antigens are unknown. TCRdb re-called the reads through MiXCR, storing one row per CDR3 protein. Of 68,000 or so distinct CDR3 sequences in the sample, about 23% were seen once. The sequencing sample was made of PBMCs, sequenced either directly or after in vitro stimulation (not recorded which). The receptors were gathered from a human donor in good health (CMV status not recorded). Some clones in this sample may be carry-over from other donors' samples.

The V and J genes are TRBV20-1 and TRBJ2-3; 13 bases fit TRBD2. CDR1 DFQATT and CDR2 SNEGSKA come from the germline V gene (reference sequence). The CDR3 is 15 residues long. CDR3 amino acids: CSSQGLAGREDTQYF. DNA of the CDR3: TGCAGCTCCCAGGGACTAGCGGGAAGAGAAGATACGCAGTATTTT.

This clonotype was seen repeatedly, ten times or more. One junction end disagrees with the germline gene, perhaps due to a read error. The CDR3 nucleotides are TGTGCCACCGCCCCAGAGGGTTTTGTTCATTTT. This gives the protein CATAPEGFVHF. The chain employs TRBV7-9 and TRBJ1-3; the D is unclear. This CDR3 region has 11 residues. Germline CDR1 reads SEHNR; CDR2 reads FQNEAQ (reference sequence).

A few counts support this clonotype. The chain is built from TRBV3-1 and TRBJ2-1; possible D gene TRBD1, 5 bases. Germline V CDR1 and CDR2: LGHDT, YNNKEL (reference sequence). CDR3 length: 15 residues. Trimming took off 0 bases at V and 6 bases at J, with 12 bases between the two ends. The CDR3 sequence is CASSQDRARGNEQFF. In DNA form, the CDR3 reads TGTGCCAGCAGCCAAGACAGGGCAAGGGGCAATGAGCAGTTCTTC.

The table lists this clonotype with many counts. This chain uses TRBV12-3 or TRBV12-4 with TRBJ2-6; 7 nucleotides agree with TRBD1. The length of the CDR3 is 16 residues. V was pared by 8 bases and J by 0 bases, with 7 bases of the junction left unmatched. As DNA, the CDR3 is TGTGCCAGCCGGGACAGCTACTTCTCTGGGGCCAACGTCCTGACTTTC. The encoded protein is CASRDSYFSGANVLTF.

This clonotype was seen only a few times. This chain connects TRBV6-6 to TRBJ2-4; D perhaps matches TRBD2 (6 bases). Trimming stripped 10 bases from V and 7 bases from J, with 14 bases between. The germline CDR1 and CDR2 sequences are MNHNY and SVGAGI (reference sequence). The CDR3 runs 12 residues. Written as DNA, the CDR3 is TGTGCCACCGACCTAGGGAGGAACATTCAGTACTTC. This encodes CATDLGRNIQYF.

The chain couples TRBV28 to TRBJ2-5, with 11 positions matching TRBD2. The CDR3 extends over 19 amino acids. The germline CDR1 and CDR2 sequences are MDHEN and SYDVKM. Trimming took 3 bases from V and 0 from J; bases not matched to a gene: 12. Here the CDR3 reads CASSFEGRTSGFNQETQYF. DNA for the CDR3: TGTGCCAGCAGTTTTGAGGGAAGGACTAGCGGGTTTAACCAAGAGACCCAGTACTTC.

This clonotype has a single count. This chain uses TRBV7-9 with TRBJ2-1; D possibly corresponds to TRBD2 (6 bases). The CDR3 consists of 12 residues. Germline assignment: CDR1 SEHNR and CDR2 FQNEAQ (reference sequence). Trimming removed 3 bases from V and 9 bases from J, with 9 bases in between. CDR3 in DNA: TGTGCCAGCAGCTTGGCTAGCGCTGAGCAGTTCTTC. Protein product: CASSLASAEQFF.

This clonotype showed up many times. This chain connects TRBV27 to TRBJ2-1, with TRBD2 as a possible D gene (6 bases). The CDR3 is 18 residues long. The germline V gene has CDR1 MNHEY and CDR2 SMNVEV (reference sequence). V was shortened by 2 bases and J by 4 bases, with 21 bases between the two germline ends. The CDR3 reads CASSLKVRGTLLYNEQFF. For the CDR3, the DNA is TGTGCCAGCAGTTTAAAAGTCCGCGGGACTCTCCTATACAATGAGCAGTTCTTC.

Ten or more counts support this clonotype. The chain links TRBV28 to TRBJ1-3; tentative D call: TRBD1 (5 bases). Germline assignment: CDR1 MDHEN and CDR2 SYDVKM. CDR3 size: 15 residues. V lost 4 bases and J 4 bases, leaving 14 bases between the germline ends. The CDR3 bases are TGTGCCAGCAGTTCCCAGGGAGCCCCAGGAAACACCATATATTTT. Its translation is CASSSQGAPGNTIYF.

This clonotype was picked up one time. The chain's CDR3 is CASSAQRSQETQYF. DNA for the CDR3: TGTGCCAGCAGTGCCCAGCGGAGTCAAGAGACCCAGTACTTC. The chain links TRBV2 to TRBJ2-5; tentatively, D is TRBD2 (5 bases). CDR1 and CDR2 from the germline V gene are SNHLY and FYNNEI. The CDR3 is 14 amino acids. V was clipped by 4 bases and J by 2 bases, with 11 bases between them. Full variable domain (rest looked up from reference TRBV2 and TRBJ2-5): EPEVTQTPSHQVTQMGQEVILRCVPISNHLYFYWYRQILGQKVEFLVSFYNNEISEKSEIFDDQFSVERPDGSNFTLKIRSTKLEDSAMYFCASSAQRSQETQYFGPGTRLLVL.

This clonotype has just a few counts. V usage is TRBV7-9 and J usage is TRBJ2-2; D not resolved. The germline gives CDR1 SEHNR, CDR2 FQNEAQ (reference sequence). This CDR3 region has 15 residues. The V and J ends lost 2 bases and 8 bases respectively, with 15 bases between them. CDR3 residues: CASSLKLELPGELFF. For the CDR3, the DNA is TGTGCCAGCAGCTTAAAGTTGGAATTGCCGGGGGAGCTGTTTTTT.

The chain is built from TRBV14 and TRBJ2-7; 10 nucleotides line up with TRBD1. This CDR3 comprises 15 residues. Per germline, CDR1 SGHDN and CDR2 FVKESK. V lost 3 bases and J lost 0; bases outside the gene matches: 2. In nucleotides, the CDR3 is TGTGCCAGCAGCCAGGGACAGGGGCCCTCCTACGAGCAGTACGTC. This sequence encodes CASSQGQGPSYEQYV.

V is TRBV28 and J is TRBJ2-6; D ambiguous. The CDR3 contains 15 residues. Germline V gene sequence: CDR1 MDHEN, CDR2 SYDVKM. Trimming cost V 7 bases and J 1 base, with 11 bases left between them. In DNA form, the CDR3 reads TGTGCCAGCACCACGGCCCTGTCTGGGGCCAACGTCCTGACTTTC. Translated: CASTTALSGANVLTF.

The chain couples TRBV6-2 or TRBV6-3 to TRBJ1-1; D uncertain. V was cut by 6 bases and J by 3 bases, with 11 bases left in between. Germline V lookup: CDR1 MNHEY, CDR2 SVGEGT. CDR3 size: 13 residues. CDR3 region: CASSRRGYTEAFF. CDR3 coding DNA: TGTGCCAGCAGCCGCCGGGGATACACTGAAGCTTTCTTT.

This clonotype appeared many times. This chain joins TRBV7-6 and TRBJ2-5; no clear D. Deletions cut 2 bases from V and 1 base from J, with 8 bases between. Germline assignment: CDR1 SGHVS and CDR2 FNYEAQ. This CDR3 region has 14 residues. CDR3 loop: CASSLQGPQETQYF. The CDR3 nucleotides read TGTGCCAGCAGCTTACAAGGGCCCCAAGAGACCCAGTACTTC.

Ten or more counts support this clonotype. The genes are TRBV2 and TRBJ2-7, with D maybe TRBD1 (6 bases). V gave up 4 bases and J gave up 0 bases, with 13 bases separating them. The length of the CDR3 is 15 residues. Germline assignment: CDR1 SNHLY and CDR2 FYNNEI. Here the CDR3 reads CASSAHRDSSYEQYF. CDR3 in DNA: TGTGCCAGCAGTGCTCACAGGGATAGCTCCTACGAGCAGTACTTC.

The V gene is TRBV6-2 or TRBV6-3, the J gene TRBJ2-3; 8 bases match TRBD2. CDR3 size: 16 residues. CDR1 MNHEY and CDR2 SVGEGT come from the germline V gene. The V and J ends lost 6 bases and 0 bases, in that order; junction bases with no gene match: 8. CDR3 DNA sequence: TGTGCCAGCAGGTCACGACTAGCGACGAGCACAGATACGCAGTATTTT. Its protein is CASRSRLATSTDTQYF.

In this sample, this clonotype turned up many times. This chain joins TRBV6-5 and TRBJ1-2, with 8 positions matching TRBD1. Unmatched junction bases numbered 11, after V lost 6 bases and J lost 5 bases. The CDR3 totals 15 residues. Germline assignment: CDR1 MNHEY and CDR2 SVGAGI. CDR3 loop: CASSLTGTGQYGYTF. CDR3 DNA: TGTGCCAGCAGCCTAACCGGGACAGGTCAATATGGCTACACCTTC.

The table lists this clonotype with many counts. The rearrangement uses TRBV28 and TRBJ2-7; perhaps TRBD1 as D (6 bases). This CDR3 has 14 residues. Germline CDR1 MDHEN, CDR2 SYDVKM. Between the trimmed V and J ends, which lost 5 bases and 3 bases, there was a span of 14 bases. CDR3 DNA sequence: TGTGCCAGCAGTATTTCGGGACAAAACTACGAGCAGTACTTC. This gives the protein CASSISGQNYEQYF.

This clonotype was recorded many times. CDR3 region: CASKGTSRDTQYF. Here the CDR3 DNA reads TGTGCCAGCAAGGGGACTAGCCGCGATACGCAGTATTTT. The genes are TRBV6-2 or TRBV6-3 and TRBJ2-3; 9 bases are shared with TRBD2. The CDR3 has 13 amino acids. Germline assignment: CDR1 MNHEY and CDR2 SVGEGT. The V and J ends lost 7 bases and 6 bases, in that order; junction bases with no gene match: 5.

CDR3 loop: CASSIRGAGANYGYTF. For the CDR3, the DNA is TGTGCCAGTAGTATACGGGGGGCAGGCGCGAACTATGGCTACACCTTC. V usage is TRBV19 and J usage is TRBJ1-2; maybe TRBD1 (6 bases). This CDR3 has 16 amino acids. Germline values: CDR1 LNHDA, CDR2 SQIVND (reference sequence). The V end was cut by 2 bases, the J end by 2 bases, with 15 bases between.

The J gene is TRBJ1-1, the V gene TRBV12-3 or TRBV12-4; 8 bases agree with TRBD1. The CDR3 covers 15 residues. With 11 bases clipped from V and 1 base from J, the junction kept 12 bases outside the gene matches. CDR3 protein: CAADRGRSWNTEAFF. In DNA, the CDR3 is TGTGCCGCCGACAGGGGAAGATCATGGAACACTGAAGCTTTCTTT.

This clonotype was picked up one time. This rearrangement joins TRBV6-5 to TRBJ2-3; D gene ambiguous. The ends were cut back, 0 bases at V and 3 bases at J, with 7 bases in the middle. Looked up from germline, CDR1 is MNHEY and CDR2 is SVGAGI. This CDR3 comprises 14 residues. In nucleotides, the CDR3 is TGTGCCAGCAGTTACTCTTTAATGACAGATACGCAGTATTTT. Amino acids: CASSYSLMTDTQYF.

This clonotype turned up a few times. J is TRBJ1-1 and V is TRBV27, with TRBD1 matching 8 bases. The germline gives CDR1 MNHEY, CDR2 SMNVEV (reference sequence). The CDR3 has 19 amino acids. The V and J ends lost 6 bases and 0 bases, in that order; junction bases with no gene match: 18. CDR3 coding DNA: TGTGCCAGCAGAGCCCAGCGACAGGGGTACCACCCTATGAACACTGAAGCTTTCTTT. This sequence encodes CASRAQRQGYHPMNTEAFF.

This rearrangement joins TRBV6-5 to TRBJ1-1; the match to TRBD1 covers 8 bases. J gave up 4 bases and V 6 bases, and 4 bases lay outside the gene matches. The CDR3 length is 13 residues. The germline CDR1 and CDR2 sequences are MNHEY and SVGAGI. CDR3 nucleotide sequence: TGTGCCAGCAGGGACAGGGTGAGCACTGAAGCTTTCTTT. As protein: CASRDRVSTEAFF.

As for this clonotype: Sequence at one end of the junction differs from germline and may be a read error. J is TRBJ2-5 and V is TRBV7-6; D is uncertain. Germline CDR1 SGHVS, CDR2 FNYEAQ. The CDR3 runs to 8 residues. In DNA, the CDR3 is TGTGCTAGCAGCTTATCGCTCTTC. Translated: CASSLSLF.

This clonotype was seen at least ten times. This chain joins TRBV7-2 and TRBJ1-5, with 7 positions matching TRBD1. J gave up 6 bases and V 2 bases, and 7 bases lay outside the gene matches. CDR1 is SGHTA and CDR2 is FQGNSA in the germline V gene. The CDR3 extends over 15 amino acids. This CDR3 is CASSLTPQGVQPQHF. CDR3 sequence (DNA): TGTGCCAGCAGCTTAACACCTCAGGGGGTTCAGCCCCAGCATTTT.